The clone carrying this T cell receptor (beta chain) was seen repeatedly, ten times or more. Its specificity is unknown. The CDR3 extends over 16 amino acids. V was clipped by 5 bases and J by 7 bases, with 20 bases between them. Germline CDR1 SGHVS, CDR2 FQNEAQ. Template switching, a step in the protocol, added a universal primer site, and cDNA carried unique molecular identifiers. MiXCR was run by TCRdb on the 5' RACE reads, yielding one entry per CDR3 protein. This sample has roughly 690,000 distinct CDR3 sequences, with 6% to 6.5% found just once. This specimen belongs to a study of identical twins. Study-wide points: Twin sharing of out-of-frame TCR alpha was underestimated by models in monozygotic pairs. Twins' excess sharing was less marked for out-of-frame beta sequences. The analysis was cross-sectional rather than longitudinal within donors.

The sample taken for sequencing was naive T cells sorted from blood. This chain connects TRBV7-8 to TRBJ2-2; D is perhaps TRBD1 (5 bases). The TCR originated in a man in his late teens or twenties in good health. The CDR3 bases are TGTGCCAGCAGCGATTCAGGGTTTGAGCTGTACGGGGAGCTGTTTTTT. Translation gives CASSDSGFELYGELFF. Looking up the rest from reference TRBV7-8 and TRBJ2-2 gives the full variable domain: GAGVSQSPRYKVAKRGQDVALRCDPISGHVSLFWYQQALGQGPEFLTYFQNEAQLDKSGLPSDRFFAERPEGSVSTLKIQRTQQEDSAVYLCASSDSGFELYGELFFGEGSRLTVL.